The T cell receptor (beta chain) described here comes from a study of early T cells in non-severe SARS-CoV-2 infection. TCRdb re-analysed the 5' RACE reads in MiXCR, keeping a single row per CDR3 protein. The sample holds 40,000 to 50,000 distinct CDR3 sequences; approximately 7.1% are singletons and the top ten take around 4.5%. V was pared by 3 bases and J by 1 base, with 10 bases between. CDR3 size: 14 residues. Looked up from germline, CDR1 is SGHNT and CDR2 is YYREEE (reference sequence). V and J are TRBV5-4 and TRBJ1-1; the D is unclear. This TCR was sampled from an adult who was a healthcare worker with PCR-confirmed SARS-CoV-2 infection or an uninfected control (not recorded which). Material: whole blood. The CDR3 nucleotides read TGTGCCAGCAGCTCTCCGACGAGGAACACTGAAGCTTTCTTT. It specifies CASSSPTRNTEAFF.